The 18 T cell receptor beta chains below come from one sample, sequenced in a study of preoperative IRX-2 immunotherapy in early breast cancer. TCRdb's table, derived via immunoSEQ multiplex PCR, lists solely in-frame clones and lacks some. The table includes about 19,000 clones, about 82% detected once. Treatment specified: preoperative locoregional IRX-2 cytokine immunotherapy. This sample comprised lymph node tissue, obtained after IRX-2 immunotherapy. Source of these receptors: a human donor with breast cancer.

The chain links TRBV16 to TRBJ1-3, with 7 bases that match TRBD1. CDR1 KGHSY and CDR2 FQNENV come from the germline V gene. The V and J ends lost 2 bases and 6 bases, in that order; junction bases with no gene match: 7. This CDR3 region has 15 residues. Written as DNA, the CDR3 is TGTGCCAGCAGCCAACACAGGGGTTTGGAAAACACCATATATTTT. Amino acids: CASSQHRGLENTIYF.

This clone appeared a single time. The rearrangement uses TRBV11-3 and TRBJ2-7; tentatively, D is TRBD2 (6 bases). CDR3 size: 14 residues. Trimming shortened V by 1 base and J by 6 bases, and 13 bases separated the two germline ends. Germline CDR1 and CDR2: SGHNT and YENEEA. In DNA form, the CDR3 reads TGTGCCAGCAGCTTAGGTCGGCTAGCGCTCGAGCAGTACTTC. Its protein is CASSLGRLALEQYF.

The chain couples TRBV7-1 to TRBJ1-1; the D is unclear. TRBV7-1 has ORF status, its function being uncertain. V was pared by 4 bases and J by 3 bases, with 15 bases between. The CDR3 totals 15 residues. In DNA form, the CDR3 reads TGTGCCAGCAGCTTCAGTTACAGTGGGGACACTGAAGCTTTCTTT. It encodes CASSFSYSGDTEAFF.

There are a few counts of this clone. This rearrangement joins TRBV6-8 to TRBJ2-7; a weak D match, TRBD1 (5 bases). The germline CDR1 and CDR2 sequences are MNHGY and SAAAGT. CDR3 length: 15 amino acids. Trimming removed 6 bases from V and 2 bases from J, with 17 bases in between. This CDR3 reads CASSAYWGEAYEQYF. The CDR3 DNA sequence: TGTGCCAGCAGCGCCTACTGGGGCGAAGCCTACGAGCAGTACTTC.

The chain uses TRBV6-8 and TRBJ1-2; unclear D gene. Germline V CDR1 and CDR2: MNHGY, SAAAGT. This CDR3 is 12 amino acids long. V was pared by 6 bases and J by 4 bases, with 9 bases between. For the CDR3, the DNA is TGTGCCAGCAGGATAACCTCCTATGGCTACACCTTC. Residues: CASRITSYGYTF.

The J gene is TRBJ1-5, the V gene TRBV19; D is perhaps TRBD1 (6 bases). CDR1 and CDR2 from the germline V gene are LNHDA and SQIVND (reference sequence). This CDR3 comprises 14 residues. V was shortened by 9 bases and J by 3 bases, with 15 bases between the two germline ends. The CDR3 DNA is TGTGCCAGGACTCGGGGGCCCCACAATCAGCCCCAGCATTTT. It yields the protein CARTRGPHNQPQHF.

The CDR3 DNA sequence: TGTGCCAGCAGCCAAGTCGGGGGCTTGGATGGCTACACCTTC. Its protein is CASSQVGGLDGYTF. The chain has TRBV14 and TRBJ1-2, with D perhaps TRBD1 (6 bases). Per the germline V gene, CDR1 is SGHDN and CDR2 is FVKESK. Trimming stripped 1 base from V and 6 bases from J, with 12 bases between. This CDR3 region has 14 residues.

This chain links TRBV10-2 with TRBJ1-1; D perhaps matches TRBD1 (5 bases). This CDR3 spans 12 amino acids. Germline V gene sequence: CDR1 WSHSY, CDR2 SAAADI. Trimming shortened V by 10 bases and J by 1 base, and 10 bases separated the two germline ends. CDR3 sequence: CATGTGNTEAFF. The CDR3 coding sequence is TGCGCCACCGGGACGGGGAACACTGAAGCTTTCTTT.

This clone was seen only a few times. This rearrangement joins TRBV19 to TRBJ2-7, with D tentatively TRBD1 (6 bases). Germline V CDR1 and CDR2: LNHDA, SQIVND (reference sequence). Trimming left V 6 bases short and J 3 bases short, with 18 bases between. The CDR3 sequence is 15 residues long. In nucleotides, the CDR3 is TGTGCCAGTAGCTCAAACCGGGACACCGTCTACGAGCAGTACTTC. Protein product: CASSSNRDTVYEQYF.

The J gene is TRBJ1-2, the V gene TRBV6-8; 8 nucleotides align to TRBD1. CDR1 and CDR2 (germline): MNHGY, SAAAGT. V was clipped by 1 base and J by 1 base; unmatched bases: 5. This CDR3 has 16 residues. CDR3 region: CASSYLTGAHNYGYTF. The CDR3 DNA follows: TGTGCCAGCAGTTACTTGACAGGGGCCCATAACTATGGCTACACCTTC.

This clone was picked up one time. The J gene is TRBJ2-3, the V gene TRBV14; the D is unclear. Trimming took 0 bases from V and 7 from J, leaving 17 bases between them. Germline CDR1 is SGHDN and CDR2 is FVKESK. The CDR3 is made up of 16 amino acids. This CDR3 reads CASSQDRLWVRNTQYF. The CDR3 nucleotides read TGTGCCAGCAGCCAAGATCGTCTATGGGTGAGGAATACGCAGTATTTT.

J is TRBJ2-1 and V is TRBV7-5; TRBD2 is the table's D call and was not checked against the DNA. TRBV7-5 is labeled a pseudogene. This CDR3 region has 14 residues. DNA of the CDR3: TGTGCCAGCAGCTTTGTGAGCTCCTACAATGAGCAGTTCTTC. Translation: CASSFVSSYNEQFF.

The chain has TRBV6-8 and TRBJ1-2, with D possibly matching TRBD1 (5 bases). Germline CDR1 MNHGY, CDR2 SAAAGT. The CDR3 totals 15 residues. Trimming stripped 6 bases from V and 7 bases from J, with 21 bases between. CDR3 sequence: CASRTVNTGRIGYTF. CDR3 DNA sequence: TGTGCCAGCAGAACAGTGAATACGGGGCGTATTGGCTACACCTTC.

The chain employs TRBV6-8 and TRBJ1-2; TRBD1 is a possible D gene (5 bases). V lost 5 bases and J lost 6, with 25 bases in between. The germline V gene has CDR1 MNHGY and CDR2 SAAAGT. This CDR3 is 17 amino acids long. CDR3 region: CASSPGSGAYTSHGYTF. Here the CDR3 DNA reads TGTGCCAGCAGTCCTGGGTCTGGGGCTTATACCTCCCATGGCTACACCTTC.

This chain links TRBV18 with TRBJ2-5; no clear D. The CDR3 totals 13 residues. Trimming left V 0 bases short and J 2 bases short, with 4 bases between. Germline values: CDR1 KGHSH, CDR2 LQKENI. CDR3: CASSPPTQETQYF. The DNA of the CDR3 is TGTGCCAGCTCACCACCCACTCAAGAGACCCAGTACTTC. Full variable domain (remainder filled in from reference TRBV18 and TRBJ2-5): NAGVMQNPRHLVRRRGQEARLRCSPMKGHSHVYWYRQLPEEGLKFMVYLQKENIIDESGMPKERFSAEFPKEGPSILRIQQVVRGDSAAYFCASSPPTQETQYFGPGTRLLVL.

V usage is TRBV10-2 and J usage is TRBJ1-4; no clear D gene. Germline CDR1 and CDR2: WSHSY and SAAADI. V lost 0 bases and J lost 6, with 2 bases in between. This CDR3 is 12 amino acids long. The CDR3 loop is CASSESDEKLFF. The CDR3 DNA is TGCGCCAGCAGTGAGTCTGATGAAAAACTGTTTTTT.

The sample holds one count of this clone. This rearrangement joins TRBV11-3 to TRBJ2-4, with D perhaps assigned TRBD1 or TRBD2 (7 bases each). Trimming removed 4 bases at V and 2 bases at J, with 18 bases between. This CDR3 is built from 17 residues. CDR1 SGHNT and CDR2 YENEEA come from the germline V gene. The CDR3 nucleotides read TGTGCCAGCAGCTCGGCAGGGGGGGGTGCCACCAAAAACATTCAGTACTTC. Protein sequence: CASSSAGGGATKNIQYF.

This chain connects TRBV29-1 to TRBJ2-7; TRBD1 agrees at 9 bases. Germline values: CDR1 SQVTM, CDR2 ANQGSEA. The CDR3 runs 14 residues. V dropped 6 bases and J dropped 5; count of bases not matched to a gene: 11. As DNA, the CDR3 is TGCAGCGTACAGACAGGGGGAGTTGTGCACGAGCAGTACTTC. This sequence encodes CSVQTGGVVHEQYF.